A selection of T cell receptor beta chains follows, all from one sample in a study of siplizumab effects on memory and regulatory T cells. Some clones are missing from TCRdb's copy, which holds only in-frame ones; the method was immunoSEQ multiplex PCR. The sample contains under 130,000 clones, more than 85% of which appear only once. Sequenced material: CD4+ T cells sorted from blood. All receptors derive from a human donor in good health. Both conserved end residues are part of each CDR3. D genes are given only for firm matches. A clone size is listed for some rows: how often the clone was seen (once, few, many), or a class if it is expanded.

clone_size j_call v_call d_call cdr3_aa cdr3_nt
- TRBJ2-7 TRBV6-1 - CASTMKGGGVDEQYF TGTGCCAGCACCATGAAGGGAGGGGGCGTGGACGAGCAGTACTTC
- TRBJ1-2 TRBV23-1 - CASSQFHVVPRQVLAYGYTF TGCGCCAGCAGTCAATTTCACGTCGTACCCAGGCAGGTCTTGGCCTATGGCTACACCTTC
- TRBJ2-5 TRBV6-5 - CASSLGWNQETQYF TGTGCCAGCAGTCTAGGCTGGAACCAAGAGACCCAGTACTTC
- TRBJ2-7 TRBV21-1 - CASSKVKGGQYF TGTGCCAGCAGCAAAGTCAAGGGAGGGCAGTACTTC
once TRBJ2-1 TRBV5-1 TRBD2 CASSQGLANEQFF TGCGCCAGCAGCCAAGGACTAGCCAATGAGCAGTTCTTC
- TRBJ2-7 TRBV18 - CASSPARDYEQYF TGTGCCAGCTCACCGGCCAGGGACTACGAGCAGTACTTC
- TRBJ2-7 TRBV7-9 TRBD1 CASSLGTGISYEQYF TGTGCCAGCAGCTTAGGGACAGGAATCTCCTACGAGCAGTACTTC
- TRBJ2-7 TRBV9 TRBD2 CASSVGLAGGVTEQYF TGTGCCAGCAGCGTGGGACTAGCGGGGGGAGTCACCGAGCAGTACTTC
- TRBJ1-1 TRBV4-3 - CASSQEGRGSEAFF TGCGCCAGCAGCCAAGAGGGTCGGGGGTCTGAAGCTTTCTTT
- TRBJ2-1 TRBV30 - CAWSVTGPYNEQFF TGTGCCTGGAGTGTTACGGGCCCCTACAATGAGCAGTTCTTC